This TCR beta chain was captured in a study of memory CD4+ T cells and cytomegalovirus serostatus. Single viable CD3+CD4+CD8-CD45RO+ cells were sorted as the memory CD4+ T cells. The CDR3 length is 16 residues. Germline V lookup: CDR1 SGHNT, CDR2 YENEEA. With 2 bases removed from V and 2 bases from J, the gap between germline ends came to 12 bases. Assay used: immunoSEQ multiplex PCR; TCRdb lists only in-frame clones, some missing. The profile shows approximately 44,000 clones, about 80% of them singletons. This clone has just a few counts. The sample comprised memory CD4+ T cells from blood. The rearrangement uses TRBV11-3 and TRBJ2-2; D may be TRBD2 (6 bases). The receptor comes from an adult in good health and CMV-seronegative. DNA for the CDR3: TGTGCCAGCAGCTTATTGGCTAGCGCCAACACCGGGGAGCTGTTTTTT. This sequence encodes CASSLLASANTGELFF.